The present T cell receptor (beta chain) was sequenced within a study of OX40 agonist ivuxolimab in advanced cancers. The wider study: Ivuxolimab is an agonistic anti-OX40 (CD134) antibody, and patients were treated with it.

TCRdb's table, derived via immunoSEQ multiplex PCR, lists solely in-frame clones and lacks some. This sample has around 64,000 clones; roughly nine tenths occur once, and the top ten carry roughly 14%. Germline V lookup: CDR1 LGHNA, CDR2 YSLEER. CDR3 length: 15 amino acids. Here the sequenced sample was CD4+ or CD8+ T cells sorted from blood, taken in a trial of the OX40 agonist ivuxolimab. The sequence was obtained from an adult with an advanced solid tumor such as melanoma, head and neck, liver or kidney cancer. This chain connects TRBV4-3 to TRBJ2-5, with D unresolved. The J call may be mistaken, given a closer DNA end match to TRBJ2-7. The CDR3 bases are TGCGCCAGCAGCCAAGATCCTTCCTTCCCCTACGAGCAGTACTTC. As protein: CASSQDPSFPYEQYF.